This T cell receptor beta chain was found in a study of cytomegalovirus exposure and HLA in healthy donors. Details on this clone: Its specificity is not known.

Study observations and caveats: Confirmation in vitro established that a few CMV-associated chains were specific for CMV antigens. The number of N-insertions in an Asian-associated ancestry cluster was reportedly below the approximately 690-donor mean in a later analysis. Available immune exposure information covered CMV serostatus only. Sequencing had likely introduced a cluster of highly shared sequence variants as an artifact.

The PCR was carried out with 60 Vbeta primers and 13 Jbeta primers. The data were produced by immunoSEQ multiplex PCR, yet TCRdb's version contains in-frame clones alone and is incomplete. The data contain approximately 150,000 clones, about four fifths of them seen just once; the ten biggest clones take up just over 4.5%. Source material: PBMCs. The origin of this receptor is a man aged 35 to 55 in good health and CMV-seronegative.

The CDR3 coding sequence is TGTGCCAGCAGCCAAGGGGGAGGGTTGGGCTACACCTTC. Protein sequence: CASSQGGGLGYTF. This chain links TRBV4-2 with TRBJ1-2; D is ambiguous. Germline V CDR1 and CDR2: LGHNA, YNFKEQ. This CDR3 comprises 13 residues. The V end lost 1 base, the J end lost 8 bases, and 11 bases lay between the germline ends.